This entry concerns a single T cell receptor (beta chain). The record originates from a study of shared T cell receptors in the human thymus. Generated by immunoSEQ multiplex PCR, the TCRdb table keeps only in-frame clones and is missing some. This table holds some 760,000 clones, 70% to 90% found once. The same sample was also used in a study of human thymus T cells.

The TCR sequence derives from a girl less than two years old with a congenital heart defect. Sequencing input: thymocytes.

The CDR3 coding sequence is TGCGCCAGCAGTGAGTCGAGATTAAGGCAATCCAGGACAGGAGCGACTTTCTCTGGAAACACCATATATTTT. Translating it yields CASSESRLRQSRTGATFSGNTIYF. The chain uses TRBV10-2 and TRBJ1-3; 7 positions match TRBD1. The CDR3 covers 24 residues. After removal of 0 bases from V and 0 bases from J, the junction contained 26 bases not matched to a gene. CDR1 is WSHSY, CDR2 SAAADI, per germline.